The source of this T cell receptor beta chain is a study of long-term antiretroviral therapy in people with HIV. Overall study findings and caveats: The study found narrower CDR3 length ranges in HIV repertoires than in controls.

Comment on this clone: The antigen is undetermined.

Between the trimmed V and J ends, which lost 3 bases and 5 bases, there was a span of 8 bases. The CDR3 extends over 12 amino acids. Germline V gene lookup returns CDR1 SEHNR and CDR2 FQNEAQ (reference sequence). With survey level as its setting, the immunoSEQ assay was v3.0. The assay was immunoSEQ multiplex PCR, and TCRdb's table has in-frame clones only and misses some. Of around 13,000 clones in the sample, about 74% were seen once. The chain has TRBV7-9 and TRBJ2-7; D is ambiguous. Specimen: unsorted PBMCs, collected 0.5 years before starting antiretroviral therapy. This sequence was found in a woman aged 40 to 55 with HIV. CDR3: CASSFDGHEQYF. DNA of the CDR3: TGTGCCAGCAGCTTTGATGGACACGAGCAGTACTTC.